These T cell receptor beta chains were read from a single sample in a study of Ad26.COV2.S vaccination and SARS-CoV-2 variants. Sequenced by immunoSEQ multiplex PCR; TCRdb stores in-frame clones only, minus some. This table holds just over 350,000 clones, approximately 85% found once. This material consisted of peripheral blood, taken in a trial of Ad26.COV2.S vaccine versus placebo. The receptors come from a person between 18 and 65 years old who received the Ad26.COV2.S COVID-19 vaccine or a placebo. The conserved cysteine and the conserved F or W are not part of the CDR3 here. The order of the fields is V gene, J gene, CDR3 protein.

TRBV19	TRBJ2-2	ASTSGLWTSSTGELF
TRBV6-6	TRBJ2-5	ASSYRGQETQY
TRBV28	TRBJ2-5	ASSFPLLGRNETQY
TRBV29-1	TRBJ2-3	SVEDPWGVSTDTQY
TRBV29-1	TRBJ1-1	SHVGPGAEAF
TRBV27	TRBJ2-7	ASSPGTGGSYEQY
TRBV5-1	TRBJ2-7	ASSGDFYEQY
TRBV19	TRBJ2-5	ASSGQEGNQETQY
TRBV3-1/TRBV3-2	TRBJ1-3	ASSPGLVGIGNTIY
TRBV28	TRBJ2-2	ASSLPGRTGELF
TRBV19	TRBJ2-4	ASSAQSRRGAKNIQY
TRBV28	TRBJ2-1	ASSRGGAGGNEQF
TRBV27	TRBJ1-5	ASSLSSRDRGSNQPQH
TRBV5-4	TRBJ2-3	ASSQQTGATDTQY
TRBV5-1	TRBJ1-4	ASRDLF
TRBV28	TRBJ1-5	ASSPIGQGSNQPQH
TRBV9	TRBJ2-5	ASSVGRVETQY
TRBV6-5	TRBJ1-2	ASRPGVWGYT
TRBV6-5	TRBJ2-1	ASSRLAGGPGEQF
TRBV29-1	TRBJ1-1	SMTPGGTEAF
TRBV4-3	TRBJ2-3	ASSQERTGGTDTQY
TRBV4-3	TRBJ2-1	ASSQTSLRSSYNEQF